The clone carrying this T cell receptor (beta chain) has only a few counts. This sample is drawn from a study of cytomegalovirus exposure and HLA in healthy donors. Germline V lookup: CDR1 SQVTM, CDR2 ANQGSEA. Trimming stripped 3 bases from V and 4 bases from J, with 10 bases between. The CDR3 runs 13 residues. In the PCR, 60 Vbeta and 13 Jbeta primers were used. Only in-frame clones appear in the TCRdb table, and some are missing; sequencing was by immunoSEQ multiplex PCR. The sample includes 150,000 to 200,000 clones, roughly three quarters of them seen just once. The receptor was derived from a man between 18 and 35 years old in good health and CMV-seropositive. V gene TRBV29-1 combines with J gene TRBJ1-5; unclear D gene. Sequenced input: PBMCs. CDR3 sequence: CSVEESSNQPQHF. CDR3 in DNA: TGCAGCGTTGAGGAGTCCAGTAATCAGCCCCAGCATTTT. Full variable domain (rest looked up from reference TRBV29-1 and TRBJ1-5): SAVISQKPSRDICQRGTSLTIQCQVDSQVTMMFWYRQQPGQSLTLIATANQGSEATYESGFVIDKFPISRPNLTFSTLTVSNMSPEDSSIYLCSVEESSNQPQHFGDGTRLSIL.